The present TCR beta chain was sequenced within a study of blood T cell repertoires in COVID-19. V was trimmed by 3 bases and J by 6 bases, leaving 6 bases between them. The CDR3 spans 12 residues. Germline CDR1 and CDR2: SGHVS and FNYEAQ. Sequencing used immunoSEQ multiplex PCR; TCRdb keeps in-frame clones, though not all of them. The sample contains roughly 340,000 clones, about 87% of which appear only once. The V and J genes are TRBV7-6 and TRBJ1-5; D not resolved. Sequenced sample: PBMCs or T cells enriched from blood (not recorded which). The source is a man between 35 and 55 years old in a cohort exposed to, infected with or recovered from COVID-19 (not recorded which). The DNA for the CDR3 is TGTGCCAGCAGCTTTTCGGGTCAGCCCCAGCATTTT. Translated, it gives CASSFSGQPQHF.